This T cell receptor (beta chain) was captured in a study of T cell responses to AZD1222 COVID-19 vaccine (TCRdb year 2021). Some background on the complete study: AZD1222 recipients given second doses at about 4 weeks or at about 12 weeks were pooled, since spike-specific TCR depth and breadth were not found to differ between the two schedules. A total of 233 trial participants underwent TCR sequencing, of whom around 200 received two doses of AZD1222 and about 25 received two doses of the MenACWY control vaccine. Trial participants were enrolled into age subgroups of 18-55, 56-69 and 70-plus years, which contained 148, 28 and 57 TCR-sequenced participants, respectively.

This clone came up once. The clone's antigen remains unknown. Base qualities are not at hand, and no much larger clone is one base apart. CDR1 is given as MGHDK and CDR2 as SYGVNS, both from the germline V gene. Spanning cysteine to phenylalanine, the CDR3 consists of 14 amino acids. The entry retains the CDR3 DNA only, 42 bases that are in frame from base 1. Relative to germline, V is 4 bases shorter and J is 1 base shorter, with 8 bases between their ends. The CDR3 regions of human TCRbeta chains were analyzed by immunosequencing. The study's processing was this. TCRs in the repertoires were compared against a reference library of SARS-CoV-2-specific TCRs that had been generated with the MIRA antigen-specificity platform. Breadth was defined as the fraction of unique TCRs that were SARS-CoV-2-associated, and depth was defined as the fraction of total T cells that were SARS-CoV-2-associated. Using the MIRA data, each spike-specific TCR was mapped to the spike region that the TCR reacts to and placed in a CD4 or CD8 class. Log10-transformed breadth and depth values were compared by one-way ANOVA with Sidak's multiple comparisons tests. TCRdb limited this immuneACCESS table to in-frame rearrangements with V and J called. A share of clones is missing; checked studies link under half to unresolved V genes, and the rest is unexplained. The V and J calls and clone size were taken over from that table, and D and trimming were inferred from the DNA. Across this sample there are some 82,000 clones, with about 90% seen only once. The top ten clonotypes cover more than 5% of the sample.

Here is what the overall study found, with its caveats: Only five to seven AZD1222 recipients were SARS-CoV-2 seropositive at baseline, limiting conclusions about previously exposed vaccinees. After two AZD1222 doses, both the breadth and the depth of spike-specific TCRs were significantly higher than at day 0 and than in MenACWY recipients. Participants were mostly white British, with more females than males. The authors suggested clonal diversity may have been underestimated. Because no day 14 peak-response samples were available, repertoires were characterized only after the peak T cell response. Reportedly, close to half of the unique spike-specific TCRs recognized epitopes lying outside the regions that are mutated in the B.1.351 and B.1.1.7 variants. The 56-69-year group was small, and its depth increase did not reach significance, likely because of low power. The vaccine-associated CD4 TCRs covered the entire spike protein, and the dominant responses fell in regions 160-218 and 743-854.

The sample's time point label, in plain terms: baseline before first vaccination. Samples from vaccinated people were obtained from the UK trials COV001 and COV002, which included a single-blind randomized controlled phase 2/3 trial of AZD1222 (ChAdOx1 nCoV-19) in healthy adults. Trial participant PBMC samples were collected at day 0 and day 28 after the second dose for TCRbeta chain sequencing. The receptor was derived from an adult in good health. Recombination joined TRBV25-1 with TRBJ1-5; TRBD1 is possibly the D segment (6 matching bases). Here the sequenced sample was peripheral blood, taken on day 0 of AZD1222 vaccination. The CDR3 region has the sequence CASSARGSNQPQHF. The nucleotides are TGTGCCAGCAGTGCCAGGGGCAGCAATCAGCCCCAGCATTTT.